What follows describes a single TCR beta chain. The data derive from a study of blood T cell repertoires in COVID-19. Whole-study context: Italy, Spain and the United States were the sources of the convalescent and acute COVID-19 samples. Sources were T cells, B-cell-depleted T cells, or PBMCs; the material itself was cDNA or gDNA.

The Seattle site enrolled patients during active infection and followed them longitudinally. Authors' methods: Nucleated cell number was recorded as an estimate derived from reference gene primer amplification. Only in-frame clones appear in the TCRdb table, and some are missing; sequencing was by immunoSEQ multiplex PCR. The V and J calls and clone size were taken over from that table, and D and trimming were inferred from the DNA. The repertoire holds about 180,000 clones, 81% seen once, with about an eighth in the top ten. Germline-derived CDR1 and CDR2 are SGHTS and YDEGEE. Trimming took 1 base from V and 3 from J; bases not matched to a gene: 6. This CDR3 spans 16 amino acids.

This sequence was found in a woman aged 80 or older with COVID-19, enrolled during active disease. This chain joins TRBV5-8 and TRBJ2-7, with 11 bases identical to TRBD2. Sequenced material: peripheral blood. The CDR3 bases are TGTGCCAGCAGCTTGACCGGGACTAGCGGTTTCTACGAGCAGTACTTC. It translates to CASSLTGTSGFYEQYF.